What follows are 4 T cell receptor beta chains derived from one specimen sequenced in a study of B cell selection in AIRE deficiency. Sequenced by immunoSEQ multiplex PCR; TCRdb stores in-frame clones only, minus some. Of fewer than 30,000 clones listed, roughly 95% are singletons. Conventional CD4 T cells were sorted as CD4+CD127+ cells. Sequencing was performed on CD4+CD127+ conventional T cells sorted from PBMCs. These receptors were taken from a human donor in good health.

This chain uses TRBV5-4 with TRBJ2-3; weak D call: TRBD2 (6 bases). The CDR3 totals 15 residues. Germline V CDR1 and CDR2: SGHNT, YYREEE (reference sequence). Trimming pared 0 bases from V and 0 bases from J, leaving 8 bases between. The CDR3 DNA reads TGTGCCAGCAGCTTGGGACGGGAGAGCACAGATACGCAGTATTTT. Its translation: CASSLGRESTDTQYF.

For the CDR3, the DNA is TGTGCCAGCAGCCCGCCCAAATGGGCTGGAGAGACCCAGTACTTC. As protein: CASSPPKWAGETQYF. The J gene is TRBJ2-5, the V gene TRBV5-8, with D hard to call. The V gene lost 4 bases and the J gene lost 4 bases, with 17 bases spanning the gap. Germline V gives CDR1 SGHTS, CDR2 YDEGEE. This CDR3 region has 15 residues. The complete variable domain, with remaining parts taken from reference TRBV5-8 and TRBJ2-5, reads EAGVTQSPTHLIKTRGQQATLRCSPISGHTSVYWYQQALGLGLQFLLWYDEGEERNRGNFPPRFSGRQFPNYSSELNVNALELEDSALYLCASSPPKWAGETQYFGPGTRLLVL.

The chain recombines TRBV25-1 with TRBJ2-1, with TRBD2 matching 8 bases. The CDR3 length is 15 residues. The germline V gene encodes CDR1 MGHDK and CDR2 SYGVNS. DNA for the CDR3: TGTGCTACTAGGGGTACTAGCGGTAACTACAATGAGCAGTTCTTC. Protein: CATRGTSGNYNEQFF.

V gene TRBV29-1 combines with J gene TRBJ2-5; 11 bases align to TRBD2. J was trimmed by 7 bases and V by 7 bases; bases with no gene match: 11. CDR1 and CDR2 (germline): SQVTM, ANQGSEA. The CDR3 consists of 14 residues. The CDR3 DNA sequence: TGCAGCGGTTGGGCTAGCGGGGGGCCGGGGACCCAGTACTTC. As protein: CSGWASGGPGTQYF.